This T cell receptor beta chain was recovered during a study of blood T cell repertoires in COVID-19. The repertoire was sequenced with immunoSEQ multiplex PCR; TCRdb's copy has only in-frame clones and lacks some. The sample has about 73,000 clones; 83% are singletons. Germline V gives CDR1 KGHSH, CDR2 LQKENI. The trim removed 3 bases at V and 0 bases at J, leaving 6 bases unmatched. CDR3 length: 18 residues. This receptor was obtained from a man between 45 and 60 years old with active COVID-19. This chain links TRBV18 with TRBJ2-6, with 9 bases matching TRBD1. The sequenced sample consisted of peripheral blood. The CDR3 DNA reads TGTGCCAGCTCACCGAGTGGACAGGGGAGCTCTGGGGCCAACGTCCTGACTTTC. Its translation is CASSPSGQGSSGANVLTF.